The 11 T cell receptor beta chains presented below share a single source sample, sequenced in a study of T-cell memory formation after mild COVID-19. TCRdb passed the 5' RACE reads through MiXCR, listing each CDR3 protein once. The table includes 500,000 to 550,000 distinct CDR3 sequences, around 20% detected once. The sample consisted of PBMCs or a T cell subset sorted from them (not recorded which). These TCRs come from an adult woman who had mild COVID-19 (a few samples of this study predate the infection). Cell type and time point are not known.

V and J are TRBV5-1 and TRBJ2-5; D might be TRBD2 (6 bases). Looked up from germline, CDR1 is SGHRS and CDR2 is YFSETQ. The CDR3 covers 16 residues. The germline V and J ends were trimmed by 3 bases and 3 bases, with 18 bases remaining between them. The CDR3 reads CASSYPRTSTEETQYF. In nucleotides, the CDR3 is TGCGCCAGCAGCTACCCCCGAACTAGCACCGAAGAGACCCAGTACTTC.

This clonotype turned up a few times. V is TRBV9 and J is TRBJ2-7; D not certain. Germline loops: CDR1 SGDLS, CDR2 YYNGEE. V was cut by 0 bases and J by 0 bases, with 10 bases left in between. The CDR3 totals 15 residues. CDR3 sequence: CASSVGVEFSYEQYF. The DNA of the CDR3 is TGTGCCAGCAGCGTAGGCGTCGAGTTCTCCTACGAGCAGTACTTC.

This rearrangement joins TRBV4-3 to TRBJ1-1, with a tentative D call TRBD1 (5 bases). Germline-derived CDR1 and CDR2 are LGHNA and YSLEER. V was clipped by 4 bases and J by 0 bases, with 12 bases between them. This CDR3 has 15 residues. CDR3 in DNA: TGCGCCAGCAGCCCGGACGGGACCATGAACACTGAAGCTTTCTTT. This codes for CASSPDGTMNTEAFF.

The genes are TRBV7-9 and TRBJ1-1; D is perhaps TRBD1 (6 bases). There are 13 residues in the CDR3. Trimming shortened V by 4 bases and J by 3 bases, and 9 bases separated the two germline ends. Germline CDR1 SEHNR, CDR2 FQNEAQ (reference sequence). This CDR3 reads CASSYREYTEAFF. In nucleotides, the CDR3 is TGTGCCAGCAGCTACAGGGAATACACTGAAGCTTTCTTT.

This clonotype was seen a few times. The chain employs TRBV15 and TRBJ1-3; D perhaps matches TRBD1 (5 bases). V was trimmed by 0 bases and J by 0 bases, leaving 12 bases between them. The CDR3 consists of 17 residues. The V gene's germline CDR1 is LNHNV and CDR2 YYDKDF (reference sequence). The CDR3 sequence is CATSRDRGKSSGNTIYF. The CDR3 coding sequence is TGTGCCACCAGCAGAGATCGGGGGAAGAGCTCTGGAAACACCATATATTTT.

This clonotype was observed many times. This rearrangement joins TRBV7-2 to TRBJ2-1, with D perhaps given as TRBD1 or TRBD2 (5 bases each). The CDR3 is 19 amino acids. Trimming took 0 bases from V and 0 from J, leaving 18 bases between them. CDR1 and CDR2 (germline): SGHTA, FQGNSA. CDR3 sequence reads: CASSLATGRGSRSYNEQFF. CDR3 DNA sequence: TGTGCCAGCAGCTTAGCGACGGGGCGCGGCAGCCGCTCCTACAATGAGCAGTTCTTC.

The rearrangement links TRBV20-1 to TRBJ2-3; 9 bases map to TRBD2. V dropped 6 bases and J dropped 4; count of bases not matched to a gene: 11. This CDR3 is built from 15 residues. Germline CDR1 is DFQATT and CDR2 is SNEGSKA (reference sequence). CDR3 coding DNA: TGCAGTGCAAAGCTAGCGGGGACCGCCCCAGATACGCAGTATTTT. Its translation: CSAKLAGTAPDTQYF.

This chain connects TRBV3-1 to TRBJ1-6; maybe TRBD1 (6 bases). The CDR3 loop spans 16 amino acids. V lost 1 base and J 9 bases, leaving 16 bases between the germline ends. Germline-derived CDR1 and CDR2 are LGHDT and YNNKEL (reference sequence). CDR3 residues: CASSQGNQGLSSPLHF. As DNA, the CDR3 is TGTGCCAGCAGCCAAGGGAACCAGGGGTTGAGTTCACCCCTCCACTTT.

There are a few counts of this clonotype. This chain links TRBV12-1 with TRBJ2-3; the D segment call TRBD2 is taken from the table without a DNA check. TRBV12-1 is marked as a pseudogene. The CDR3 is 15 residues long. The CDR3 DNA sequence: TGTGCCAGCAGCTCCCCTACCCGTAAGGGCGATACGCAGTATTTT. Translated, it gives CASSSPTRKGDTQYF.

The genes are TRBV19 and TRBJ1-5; no clear D gene. Germline V CDR1 and CDR2: LNHDA, SQIVND (reference sequence). V was cut by 5 bases and J by 5 bases, with 16 bases left in between. The CDR3 runs 15 residues. CDR3 in amino acids: CASSANPTQYQPQHF. CDR3 DNA sequence: TGTGCCAGTAGTGCGAACCCAACCCAGTATCAGCCCCAGCATTTT. The variable domain in full, completed from reference TRBV19 and TRBJ1-5, reads DGGITQSPKYLFRKEGQNVTLSCEQNLNHDAMYWYRQDPGQGLRLIYYSQIVNDFQKGDIAEGYSVSREKKESFPLTVTSAQKNPTAFYLCASSANPTQYQPQHFGDGTRLSIL.

The rearrangement joins TRBV7-6 to TRBJ1-1, with a weak D call TRBD1 (5 bases). The CDR3 is 13 amino acids. Trimming cost V 6 bases and J 4 bases, with 12 bases left between them. The germline CDR1 and CDR2 sequences are SGHVS and FNYEAQ. CDR3: CASSILGGTEAFF. CDR3 DNA: TGTGCCAGCAGTATCCTCGGGGGCACTGAAGCTTTCTTT.